A selection of T cell receptor beta chains follows, all from one sample in a study of cytotoxic CD8 clonotypes in ibrutinib-treated CLL. The repertoire was sequenced with immunoSEQ multiplex PCR; TCRdb's copy has only in-frame clones and lacks some. This repertoire shows more than 85,000 clones, roughly three quarters found once; its top ten account for approximately 23%. Sequencing used PBMCs, obtained after 24 months of ibrutinib treatment. Receptors originate from a human donor with chronic lymphocytic leukemia. CDR3s include the opening cysteine and the closing phenylalanine or tryptophan. The D gene is left open where the match is weak. Only part of the rows carry a size: once, few, many, or a class if the clone is expanded.

TRBJ1-1 | TRBV18 | - | - | CASSTPRNTEAFF | TGTGCCAGCTCGACCCCCAGGAACACTGAAGCTTTCTTT
TRBJ2-3 | TRBV6-1 | - | - | CASRDYSAWSDTQYF | TGTGCCAGCAGGGATTATAGCGCGTGGAGTGATACGCAGTATTTT
TRBJ2-5 | TRBV6-4 | - | TRBD2 | CASSPGGGMETQYF | TGTGCCAGCAGTCCCGGCGGGGGGATGGAGACCCAGTACTTC
TRBJ2-2 | TRBV5-1 | - | - | CASSPQAGPANTGELFF | TGCGCCAGCAGCCCCCAGGCGGGGCCTGCGAACACCGGGGAGCTGTTTTTT
TRBJ2-2 | TRBV19 | many | TRBD1 | CASRRDRVNTGELFF | TGTGCCAGTAGGCGGGACAGGGTGAACACCGGGGAGCTGTTTTTT
TRBJ2-3 | TRBV5-1 | - | - | CASSLVGAPGYSDTQYF | TGCGCCAGCAGCTTGGTTGGGGCTCCTGGATACTCAGATACGCAGTATTTT
TRBJ1-1 | TRBV7-3 | - | - | CASSLSPGTEAFF | TGTGCCAGCAGCCTAAGTCCGGGCACTGAAGCTTTCTTT
TRBJ2-7 | TRBV15 | - | - | CATSRDSTYEQYF | TGTGCCACCAGCAGAGATTCGACCTACGAGCAGTACTTC
TRBJ1-5 | TRBV29-1 | - | TRBD1 | CSVSATGGGNQPQHF | TGCAGCGTTTCAGCGACAGGGGGCGGGAATCAGCCCCAGCATTTT
TRBJ2-7 | TRBV11-2 | - | TRBD2 | CASSLVTSGPYEQYF | TGTGCCAGCAGCTTAGTAACTAGCGGGCCCTACGAGCAGTACTTC
TRBJ1-2 | TRBV10-2 | - | TRBD1 | CASTHGQAYGYTF | TGCGCCAGCACGCATGGACAGGCCTATGGCTACACCTTC
TRBJ2-1 | TRBV30 | - | - | CAWSPPGGYNEQFF | TGTGCCTGGAGTCCCCCCGGGGGATACAATGAGCAGTTCTTC
TRBJ2-5 | TRBV10-2 | - | - | CASSEGGRQETQYF | TGCGCCAGCAGTGAGGGTGGCAGACAAGAGACCCAGTACTTC
TRBJ1-1 | TRBV27 | - | - | CASSLSMNTEAFF | TGTGCCAGCAGTCTCAGCATGAACACTGAAGCTTTCTTT
TRBJ2-7 | TRBV6-1 | - | - | CASSKAGYFPEQYF | TGTGCCAGCAGTAAAGCAGGGTACTTTCCCGAGCAGTACTTC
TRBJ1-1 | TRBV7-9 | once | - | CASSFEGVYTEAFF | TGTGCCAGCAGCTTCGAAGGGGTGTACACTGAAGCTTTCTTT
TRBJ2-1 | TRBV11-2 | - | - | CASSSRGNEQFF | TGTGCCAGCAGCTCACGGGGCAATGAGCAGTTCTTC
TRBJ2-3 | TRBV6-5 | once | - | CASSYRPPSTDTQYF | TGTGCCAGCAGTTACCGGCCCCCTAGCACAGATACGCAGTATTTT
TRBJ1-6 | TRBV30 | - | TRBD1 | CAWSRQGALNSPLHF | TGTGCCTGGAGTCGCCAGGGGGCGCTCAATTCACCCCTCCACTTT
TRBJ2-1 | TRBV27 | - | TRBD2 | CASSFPRGGRLTEQFF | TGTGCCAGCAGTTTCCCTCGGGGCGGGAGGCTGACTGAGCAGTTCTTC
TRBJ1-2 | TRBV25-1 | - | TRBD1 | CASSDHSPGQGWGYGYTF | TGTGCCAGCAGTGATCACTCCCCGGGACAGGGTTGGGGCTATGGCTACACCTTC
TRBJ2-7 | TRBV30 | - | - | CAWRSERPGEQYF | TGTGCCTGGAGATCCGAGCGCCCGGGCGAGCAGTACTTC
TRBJ2-1 | TRBV14 | - | TRBD2 | CASSQERTWGLAGANEQFF | TGTGCCAGCAGCCAAGAAAGGACTTGGGGGCTAGCGGGAGCCAATGAGCAGTTCTTC
TRBJ2-2 | TRBV10-3 | - | - | CATGQFTGELFF | TGTGCCACCGGACAGTTCACCGGGGAGCTGTTTTTT
TRBJ2-3 | TRBV29-1 | - | - | CSVVPLPGSKDTQYF | TGCAGCGTGGTTCCTCTGCCGGGTTCCAAGGATACGCAGTATTTT
TRBJ2-7 | TRBV27 | - | - | CASSSGPGRTYEQYF | TGTGCCAGCAGTTCGGGGCCGGGAAGGACATACGAGCAGTACTTC
TRBJ2-4 | TRBV6-1 | - | TRBD1 | CASSGQGSKNIQYF | TGTGCCAGCAGTGGACAGGGATCCAAAAACATTCAGTACTTC
TRBJ2-3 | TRBV7-9 | - | TRBD2 | CASSGPGLAGSSTDTQYF | TGTGCCAGCAGCGGACCGGGACTAGCGGGGTCTAGCACAGATACGCAGTATTTT
TRBJ1-4 | TRBV30 | - | - | CAWGGEKLFF | TGTGCCTGGGGAGGTGAAAAACTGTTTTTT
TRBJ2-2 | TRBV11-2 | - | TRBD1 | CASSPRGQGALLSGELFF | TGTGCCAGCAGCCCGCGAGGACAGGGGGCGTTATTGTCCGGGGAGCTGTTTTTT
TRBJ2-3 | TRBV18 | - | - | CASSPQSTSTDTQYF | TGTGCCAGCTCACCTCAGTCTACTAGCACAGATACGCAGTATTTT
TRBJ2-7 | TRBV5-6 | - | TRBD1 | CASSWDRTYEQYF | TGTGCCAGCAGCTGGGACAGGACCTACGAGCAGTACTTC
TRBJ2-7 | TRBV5-1 | - | TRBD2 | CASSLFAGESYEQYF | TGCGCCAGCAGCTTGTTCGCGGGAGAGTCCTACGAGCAGTACTTC
TRBJ2-5 | TRBV6-6 | - | - | CASSYLSGGETQYF | TGTGCCAGCAGTTACTTGTCCGGGGGCGAGACCCAGTACTTC
TRBJ2-1 | TRBV7-2 | - | - | CASSLGLTREQFF | TGTGCCAGCAGCTTAGGTCTAACTCGTGAGCAGTTCTTC
TRBJ1-2 | TRBV7-2 | many | - | CASSPLDSNAYGYTF | TGTGCCAGCAGCCCCCTGGACAGCAACGCCTATGGCTACACCTTC
TRBJ2-7 | TRBV27 | - | - | CASSLSQGYEQYF | TGTGCCAGCAGTTTAAGTCAGGGCTACGAGCAGTACTTC
TRBJ2-1 | TRBV9 | - | TRBD2 | CASSVLAGREQFF | TGTGCCAGCAGCGTACTAGCGGGACGCGAGCAGTTCTTC
TRBJ2-3 | TRBV27 | - | - | CASSPLTRTDTQYF | TGTGCCAGCAGCCCACTGACTAGGACAGATACGCAGTATTTT
TRBJ2-2 | TRBV4-3 | once | TRBD2 | CASSQGTSGGTNTGELFF | TGCGCCAGCAGCCAAGGGACTAGCGGGGGGACGAACACCGGGGAGCTGTTTTTT
TRBJ1-6 | TRBV21-1 | - | - | CASSNCRSSYNSPLHF | TGTGCCAGCAGCAATTGCAGGAGCTCCTATAATTCACCCCTCCACTTT
TRBJ1-1 | TRBV4-1 | once | TRBD1 | CASSQDPDRARHNTEAFF | TGCGCCAGCAGCCAAGATCCGGACAGGGCCCGTCATAACACTGAAGCTTTCTTT
TRBJ2-5 | TRBV5-4 | - | TRBD2 | CASMLAGNQETQYF | TGTGCCAGCATGTTAGCGGGAAATCAAGAGACCCAGTACTTC
TRBJ1-2 | TRBV4-3 | - | - | CASSQALGLLNYGYTF | TGCGCCAGCAGCCAGGCCTTAGGGCTCCTTAACTATGGCTACACCTTC
TRBJ1-1 | TRBV6-1 | - | - | CASSGGDTEAFF | TGTGCCAGCAGCGGGGGAGATACTGAAGCTTTCTTT
TRBJ2-1 | TRBV15 | - | TRBD1 | CATSRTGQAYNEQFF | TGTGCCACCAGCAGGACAGGACAGGCCTACAATGAGCAGTTCTTC
TRBJ1-4 | TRBV6-1 | - | - | CASRVTRDEKLFF | TGTGCCAGCAGGGTTACTAGGGACGAAAAACTGTTTTTT
TRBJ2-7 | TRBV5-8 | - | - | CASSPRQFEQYF | TGTGCCAGCAGCCCTAGACAGTTCGAGCAGTACTTC
TRBJ2-5 | TRBV18 | - | - | CASSPAAGKETQYF | TGTGCCAGCTCACCAGCAGCAGGGAAAGAGACCCAGTACTTC
TRBJ2-2 | TRBV4-3 | - | - | CASSQERANTGELFF | TGCGCCAGCAGCCAAGAAAGAGCAAACACCGGGGAGCTGTTTTTT
TRBJ1-1 | TRBV29-1 | - | - | CSGTLNTEAFF | TGCAGCGGGACACTGAACACTGAAGCTTTCTTT
TRBJ1-2 | TRBV9 | once | - | CASSRLAGLDGYTF | TGTGCCAGCAGCCGCCTTGCGGGTCTCGATGGCTACACCTTC
TRBJ1-1 | TRBV9 | - | - | CASCLGVNTEAFF | TGTGCCAGCTGCCTGGGAGTGAACACTGAAGCTTTCTTT